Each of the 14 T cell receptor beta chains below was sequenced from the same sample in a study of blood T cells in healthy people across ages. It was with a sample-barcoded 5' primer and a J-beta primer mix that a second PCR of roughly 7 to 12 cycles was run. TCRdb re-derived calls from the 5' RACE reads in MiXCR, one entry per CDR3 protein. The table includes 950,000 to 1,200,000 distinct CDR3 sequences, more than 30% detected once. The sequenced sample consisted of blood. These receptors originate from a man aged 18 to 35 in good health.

Here the CDR3 reads CASSQDPAGELFF. Written as DNA, the CDR3 is TGTGCCAGCAGTCAGGACCCGGCCGGGGAGCTGTTTTTT. The rearrangement joins TRBV27 to TRBJ2-2; D unresolved. Germline CDR1 is MNHEY and CDR2 is SMNVEV (reference sequence). The CDR3 is made up of 13 amino acids. V lost 5 bases to trimming and J lost 6 bases, with 10 bases between them.

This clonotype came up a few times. DNA for the CDR3: TGTGCCAGCAACGACCACGACAATGAGCAGTTCTTC. Amino acids: CASNDHDNEQFF. The gene calls are TRBV9 and TRBJ2-1, with D unresolved. Looked up from germline, CDR1 is SGDLS and CDR2 is YYNGEE. The CDR3 is 12 residues long. The germline V and J ends were trimmed by 6 bases and 5 bases, with 9 bases remaining between them.

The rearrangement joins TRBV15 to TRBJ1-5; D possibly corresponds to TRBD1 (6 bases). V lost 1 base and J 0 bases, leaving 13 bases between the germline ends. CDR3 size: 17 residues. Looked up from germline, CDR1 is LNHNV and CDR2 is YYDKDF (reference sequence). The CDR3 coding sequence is TGTGCCACCAGCAGAGGCCGGACAGAATATAGCAATCAGCCCCAGCATTTT. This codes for CATSRGRTEYSNQPQHF.

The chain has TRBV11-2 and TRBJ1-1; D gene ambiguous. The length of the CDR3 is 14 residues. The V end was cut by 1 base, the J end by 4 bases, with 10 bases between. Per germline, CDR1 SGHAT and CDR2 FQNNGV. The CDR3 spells CASSLGATSTEAFF. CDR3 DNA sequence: TGTGCCAGCAGCTTAGGGGCGACGAGCACTGAAGCTTTCTTT. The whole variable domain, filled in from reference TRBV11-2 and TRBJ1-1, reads EAGVAQSPRYKIIEKRQSVAFWCNPISGHATLYWYQQILGQGPKLLIQFQNNGVVDDSQLPKDRFSAERLKGVDSTLKIQPAKLEDSAVYLCASSLGATSTEAFFGQGTRLTVV.

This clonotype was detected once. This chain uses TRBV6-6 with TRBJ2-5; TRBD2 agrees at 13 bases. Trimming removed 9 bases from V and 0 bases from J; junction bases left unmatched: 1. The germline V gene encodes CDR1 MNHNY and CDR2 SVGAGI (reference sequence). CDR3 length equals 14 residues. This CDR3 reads CASGLAGDQETQYF. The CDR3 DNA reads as TGTGCCAGTGGACTAGCGGGGGACCAAGAGACCCAGTACTTC.

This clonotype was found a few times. The CDR3 DNA is TGTGCCAGCAGAAACGGACAGGGATCCAATCAGCCCCAGCATTTT. Encoded protein: CASRNGQGSNQPQHF. The J gene is TRBJ1-5, the V gene TRBV12-3 or TRBV12-4; 8 nucleotides align to TRBD1. The V gene end was trimmed by 6 bases and the J gene end by 3 bases; junction bases not matched to a gene: 7. This CDR3 is built from 15 residues.

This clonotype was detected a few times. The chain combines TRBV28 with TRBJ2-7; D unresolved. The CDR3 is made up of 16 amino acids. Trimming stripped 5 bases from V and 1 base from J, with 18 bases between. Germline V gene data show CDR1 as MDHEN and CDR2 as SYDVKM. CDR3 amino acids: CASSPLTESQSYEQYF. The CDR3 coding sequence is TGTGCCAGCAGTCCGTTAACTGAGTCTCAATCCTACGAGCAGTACTTC. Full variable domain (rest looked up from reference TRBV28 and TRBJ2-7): DVKVTQSSRYLVKRTGEKVFLECVQDMDHENMFWYRQDPGLGLRLIYFSYDVKMKEKGDIPEGYSVSREKKERFSLILESASTNQTSMYLCASSPLTESQSYEQYFGPGTRLTVT.

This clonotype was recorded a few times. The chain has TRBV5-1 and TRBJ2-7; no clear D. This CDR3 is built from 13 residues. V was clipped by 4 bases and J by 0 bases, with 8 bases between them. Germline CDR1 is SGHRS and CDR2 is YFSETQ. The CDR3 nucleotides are TGCGCCAGCAGCGGTCCTAGCTCCTACGAGCAGTACTTC. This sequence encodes CASSGPSSYEQYF.

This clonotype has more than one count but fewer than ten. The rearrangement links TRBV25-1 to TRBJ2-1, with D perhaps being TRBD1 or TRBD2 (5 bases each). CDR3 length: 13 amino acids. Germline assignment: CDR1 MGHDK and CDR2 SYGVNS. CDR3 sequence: CPSRRGRGNEQFF. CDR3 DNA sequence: TGTCCATCCCGTCGGGGACGCGGCAATGAGCAGTTCTTC.

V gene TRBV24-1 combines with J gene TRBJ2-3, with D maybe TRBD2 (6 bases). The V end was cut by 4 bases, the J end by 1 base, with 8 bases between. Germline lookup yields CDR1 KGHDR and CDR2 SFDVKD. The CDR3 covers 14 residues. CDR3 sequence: CATSDPGGTDTQYF. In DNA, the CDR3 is TGTGCCACCAGTGACCCGGGAGGCACAGATACGCAGTATTTT.

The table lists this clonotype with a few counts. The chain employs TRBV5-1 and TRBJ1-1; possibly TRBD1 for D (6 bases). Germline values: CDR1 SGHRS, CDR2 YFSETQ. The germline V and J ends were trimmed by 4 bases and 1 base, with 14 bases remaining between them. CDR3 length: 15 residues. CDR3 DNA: TGCGCCAGCAGCCTCCCTGGGGGCCCGAACACTGAAGCTTTCTTT. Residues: CASSLPGGPNTEAFF.

This CDR3 reads CSALAGQGNEKLFF. CDR3 nucleotides: TGCAGTGCTCTGGCCGGACAGGGAAATGAAAAACTGTTTTTT. The gene calls are TRBV20-1 and TRBJ1-4; 8 bases are shared with TRBD1. The germline V gene encodes CDR1 DFQATT and CDR2 SNEGSKA (reference sequence). This CDR3 contains 14 residues. With V trimmed by 5 bases and J by 5 bases, 7 bases remained unmatched.

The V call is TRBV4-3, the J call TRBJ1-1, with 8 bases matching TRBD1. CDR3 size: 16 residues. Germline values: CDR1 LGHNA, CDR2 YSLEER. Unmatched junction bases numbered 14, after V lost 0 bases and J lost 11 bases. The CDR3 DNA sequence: TGCGCCAGCAGCCAAGATTTGGAACAGGGGGGTAGGTGGGCTTTCTTT. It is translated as CASSQDLEQGGRWAFF.

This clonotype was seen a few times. CDR3 DNA sequence: TGCAGCGTTCTTAGCGGGGCGGACAATGAGCAGTTCTTC. Amino acids: CSVLSGADNEQFF. The rearrangement uses TRBV29-1 and TRBJ2-1, with 8 bases identical to TRBD2. The trim removed 5 bases at V and 5 bases at J, leaving 5 bases unmatched. The germline CDR1 and CDR2 sequences are SQVTM and ANQGSEA. The CDR3 runs 13 residues.